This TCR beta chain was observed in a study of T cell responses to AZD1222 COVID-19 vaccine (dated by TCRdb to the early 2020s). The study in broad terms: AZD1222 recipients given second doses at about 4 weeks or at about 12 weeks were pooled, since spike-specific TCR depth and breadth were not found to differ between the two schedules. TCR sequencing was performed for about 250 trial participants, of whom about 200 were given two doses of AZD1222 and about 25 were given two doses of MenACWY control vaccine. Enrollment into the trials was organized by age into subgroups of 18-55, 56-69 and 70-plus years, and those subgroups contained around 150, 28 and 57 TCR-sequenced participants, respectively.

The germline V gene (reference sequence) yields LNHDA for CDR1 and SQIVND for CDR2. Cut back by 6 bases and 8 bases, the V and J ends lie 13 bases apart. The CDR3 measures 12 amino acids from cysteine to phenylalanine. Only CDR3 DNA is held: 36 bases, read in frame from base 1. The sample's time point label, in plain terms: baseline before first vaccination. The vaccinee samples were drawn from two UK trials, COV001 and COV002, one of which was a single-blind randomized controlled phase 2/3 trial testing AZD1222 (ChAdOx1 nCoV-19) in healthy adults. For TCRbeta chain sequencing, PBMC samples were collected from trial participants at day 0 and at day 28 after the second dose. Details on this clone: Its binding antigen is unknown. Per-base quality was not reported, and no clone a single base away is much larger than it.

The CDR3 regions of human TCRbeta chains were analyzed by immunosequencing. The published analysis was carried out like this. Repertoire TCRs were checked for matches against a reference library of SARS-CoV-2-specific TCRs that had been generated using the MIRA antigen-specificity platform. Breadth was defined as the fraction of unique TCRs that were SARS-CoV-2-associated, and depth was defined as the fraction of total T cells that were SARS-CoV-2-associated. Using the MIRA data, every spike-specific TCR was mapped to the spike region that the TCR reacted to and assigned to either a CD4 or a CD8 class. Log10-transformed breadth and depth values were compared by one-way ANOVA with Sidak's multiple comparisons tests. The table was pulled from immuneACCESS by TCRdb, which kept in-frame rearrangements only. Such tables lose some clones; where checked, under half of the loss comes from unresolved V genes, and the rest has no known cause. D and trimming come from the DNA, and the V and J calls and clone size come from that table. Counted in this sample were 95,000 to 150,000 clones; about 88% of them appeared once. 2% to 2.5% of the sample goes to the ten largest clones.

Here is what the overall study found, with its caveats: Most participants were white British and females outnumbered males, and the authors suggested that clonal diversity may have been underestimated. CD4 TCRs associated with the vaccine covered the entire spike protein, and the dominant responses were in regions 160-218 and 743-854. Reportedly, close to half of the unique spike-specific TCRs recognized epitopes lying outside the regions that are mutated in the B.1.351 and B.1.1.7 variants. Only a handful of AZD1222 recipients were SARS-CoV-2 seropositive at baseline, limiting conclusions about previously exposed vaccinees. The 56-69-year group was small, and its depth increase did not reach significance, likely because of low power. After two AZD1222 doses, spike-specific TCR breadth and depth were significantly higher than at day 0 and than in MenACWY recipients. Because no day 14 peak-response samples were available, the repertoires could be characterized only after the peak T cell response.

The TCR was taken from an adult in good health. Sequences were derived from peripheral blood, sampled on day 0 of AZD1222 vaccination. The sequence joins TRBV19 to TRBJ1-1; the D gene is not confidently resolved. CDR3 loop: CASSIPPNEAFF. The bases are TGTGCCAGTAGCATCCCTCCTAACGAAGCTTTCTTT. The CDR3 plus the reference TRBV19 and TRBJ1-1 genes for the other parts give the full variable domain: DGGITQSPKYLFRKEGQNVTLSCEQNLNHDAMYWYRQDPGQGLRLIYYSQIVNDFQKGDIAEGYSVSREKKESFPLTVTSAQKNPTAFYLCASSIPPNEAFFGQGTRLTVV.